This T cell receptor beta chain was sequenced for a study of identifying expanded T cells in peripheral blood. Study outcomes and limitations: Clone count variance between approximately two-week samples rose with total template count. Roughly 1.1 clones differed between technical replicates, versus around 15 and 19 over time.

Generated by immunoSEQ multiplex PCR, the TCRdb table keeps only in-frame clones and is missing some. The sample contains around 100,000 clones, around 90% of which appear only once. The CDR3 totals 12 residues. The V end lost 3 bases, the J end lost 2 bases, and 7 bases lay between the germline ends. Germline CDR1 and CDR2: SQVTM and ANQGSEA. With regard to this clone: Its target is not known.

Collection occurred without any documented infections or immune events in donors. This chain joins TRBV29-1 and TRBJ2-5, with D perhaps matching TRBD1 (5 bases). Sequenced material: blood. This TCR came from a person aged 18 to 70 in good health. The CDR3 region is CSVEGRQETQYF. The DNA of the CDR3 is TGCAGCGTTGAGGGGCGTCAAGAGACCCAGTACTTC.